The 18 T cell receptor beta chains reported below all come from one sample, sequenced in a study of neoadjuvant nivolumab and ipilimumab in lung cancer. TCRdb's table, derived via immunoSEQ multiplex PCR, lists solely in-frame clones and lacks some. This table has approximately 9,300 clones, roughly four fifths appearing once. Sequencing was performed on tumor tissue, taken after neoadjuvant nivolumab, alone or with ipilimumab, at or shortly before surgery. The receptor set was obtained from an adult with non-small cell lung cancer. Some clones in this sample may be carry-over from other donors' samples.

As DNA, the CDR3 is TGTGCCAGCTCCCCGGACAGGGCGGCCGGGGCCGGAAACTACGAGCAGTACTTC. This codes for CASSPDRAAGAGNYEQYF. The chain uses TRBV18 and TRBJ2-7; 8 nucleotides agree with TRBD1. The V gene end was trimmed by 6 bases and the J gene end by 3 bases; junction bases not matched to a gene: 19. The CDR3 consists of 18 residues. The germline V gene has CDR1 KGHSH and CDR2 LQKENI.

The V gene is TRBV5-4, the J gene TRBJ2-1; TRBD2 agrees at 10 bases. Germline trimming cut 0 bases from V and 7 bases from J; bases unmatched to any gene: 4. Germline assignment: CDR1 SGHNT and CDR2 YYREEE (reference sequence). The CDR3 is 15 amino acids. CDR3 DNA sequence: TGTGCCAGCAGCTTGGATCTAGCGGGAGTGAATGAGCAGTTCTTC. Protein sequence: CASSLDLAGVNEQFF.

CDR3 nucleotides: TGTGCCAGCAGGTCCGGGAGGGTTGGCACAGATACGCAGTATTTT. Residues: CASRSGRVGTDTQYF. The chain employs TRBV27 and TRBJ2-3; TRBD2 matches at 8 bases. Germline V lookup: CDR1 MNHEY, CDR2 SMNVEV (reference sequence). V lost 6 bases to trimming and J lost 1 base; unmatched junction nucleotides: 6. The CDR3 is 15 amino acids.

V usage is TRBV18 and J usage is TRBJ1-5; the match to TRBD1 covers 9 bases. From germline, CDR1 is KGHSH and CDR2 LQKENI. V was pared by 5 bases and J by 2 bases, with 4 bases of the junction left unmatched. The CDR3 totals 15 residues. The CDR3 nucleotides are TGTGCCAGCTCAAAACAGGGGGCCGGCAATCAGCCCCAGCATTTT. This encodes CASSKQGAGNQPQHF.

This clone was observed a handful of times. The V and J genes are TRBV18 and TRBJ2-7, with 9 bases fitting TRBD2. The CDR3 consists of 16 residues. Germline assignment: CDR1 KGHSH and CDR2 LQKENI. After removal of 6 bases from V and 3 bases from J, the junction contained 12 bases not matched to a gene. Here the CDR3 DNA reads TGTGCCAGCTCCCGGGGGAGCGGGGGGCCGATCTACGAGCAGTACTTC. It is translated as CASSRGSGGPIYEQYF.

This rearrangement joins TRBV5-1 to TRBJ2-7; D possibly corresponds to TRBD1 (5 bases). The germline V gene has CDR1 SGHRS and CDR2 YFSETQ. The CDR3 covers 15 residues. V lost 0 bases and J lost 4, with 14 bases in between. CDR3 in amino acids: CASSLDVDTLYEQYF. The CDR3 DNA sequence: TGCGCCAGCAGCTTGGATGTGGACACCCTGTACGAGCAGTACTTC.

The J gene is TRBJ2-5, the V gene TRBV15, with no clear D. The CDR3 has 20 residues. The V gene's germline CDR1 is LNHNV and CDR2 YYDKDF (reference sequence). Trimming shortened V by 5 bases and J by 1 base, and 29 bases separated the two germline ends. In DNA form, the CDR3 reads TGTGCCACCAGCCCCGAGCCCCCCTTCGGCAGGTTCCGGTTCCAAGAGACCCAGTACTTC. This translates into CATSPEPPFGRFRFQETQYF.

This chain joins TRBV18 and TRBJ1-5, with TRBD1 matching over 9 bases. The germline V gene has CDR1 KGHSH and CDR2 LQKENI. V gave up 3 bases and J gave up 5 bases; unmatched junction bases: 5. This CDR3 has 15 residues. The CDR3 DNA follows: TGTGCCAGCTCACCGGACAGGGGTGGATATCAGCCCCAGCATTTT. Translation: CASSPDRGGYQPQHF.

V and J are TRBV5-6 and TRBJ1-5, with D maybe TRBD1 (6 bases). V lost 3 bases and J 0 bases, leaving 7 bases between the germline ends. The length of the CDR3 is 14 residues. Germline lookup yields CDR1 SGHDT and CDR2 YYEEEE. The CDR3 region has the DNA TGTGCCAGCAGCTCGACAGGTAGCAATCAGCCCCAGCATTTT. Translation gives CASSSTGSNQPQHF.

The rearrangement joins TRBV6-6 to TRBJ1-2; D unclear. The V and J ends lost 0 bases and 10 bases respectively, with 15 bases between them. The CDR3 runs 14 residues. Germline V gene lookup returns CDR1 MNHNY and CDR2 SVGAGI (reference sequence). CDR3 loop: CASSYSAGSGDYTF. The CDR3 coding sequence is TGTGCCAGCAGTTACTCGGCCGGGTCGGGAGACTACACCTTC.

V and J are TRBV11-2 and TRBJ2-2, with 7 bases that match TRBD2. CDR3 length: 16 amino acids. With V trimmed by 5 bases and J by 1 base, 7 bases remained unmatched. Looked up from germline, CDR1 is SGHAT and CDR2 is FQNNGV. CDR3 sequence (DNA): TGTGCCAGCAGCCTGACTAGCTCCGTGAACACCGGGGAGCTGTTTTTT. It translates to CASSLTSSVNTGELFF.

The sample holds one count of this clone. V and J are TRBV11-2 and TRBJ1-6; D not resolved. There are 15 residues in the CDR3. Germline CDR1 SGHAT, CDR2 FQNNGV. V was cut by 5 bases and J by 9 bases, with 17 bases left in between. This CDR3 reads CASSGGEGTASPLHF. CDR3 nucleotides: TGTGCCAGCAGCGGAGGTGAGGGAACGGCTTCACCCCTCCACTTT.

The CDR3 DNA follows: TGTGCCAGCAGTTACTCCGGAGGACAGGGGGCTTGGGAGCAGTACTTC. Translation gives CASSYSGGQGAWEQYF. This chain links TRBV6-5 with TRBJ2-7, with 11 bases that match TRBD1. From germline, CDR1 is MNHEY and CDR2 SVGAGI. This CDR3 spans 16 amino acids. With V trimmed by 0 bases and J by 7 bases, 8 bases remained unmatched.

The gene calls are TRBV5-4 and TRBJ1-2; D gene uncertain. Trimming shortened V by 4 bases and J by 0 bases, and 10 bases separated the two germline ends. This CDR3 contains 14 residues. Germline V gene data show CDR1 as SGHNT and CDR2 as YYREEE (reference sequence). CDR3 coding DNA: TGTGCCAGCAGCCCCGCAGGAGCTAACTATGGCTACACCTTC. Its protein product is CASSPAGANYGYTF. The full variable domain, rest sourced from reference TRBV5-4 and TRBJ1-2, is ETGVTQSPTHLIKTRGQQVTLRCSSQSGHNTVSWYQQALGQGPQFIFQYYREEENGRGNFPPRFSGLQFPNYSSELNVNALELDDSALYLCASSPAGANYGYTFGSGTRLTVV.

The rearrangement uses TRBV6-5 and TRBJ1-4, with 9 positions matching TRBD1. CDR3 length: 16 amino acids. Germline V gene lookup returns CDR1 MNHEY and CDR2 SVGAGI. The junction had 3 bases not matched to a gene; V was cut back by 0 bases and J by 4 bases. DNA of the CDR3: TGTGCCAGCAGTTACTCGAAGACAGGGGGTAATGAAAAACTGTTTTTT. Translated: CASSYSKTGGNEKLFF.

The chain employs TRBV11-1 and TRBJ1-1; possibly TRBD1 for D (5 bases). Germline CDR1 reads SGHAT; CDR2 reads FQDESV (reference sequence). The V and J ends lost 4 bases and 7 bases respectively, with 10 bases between them. The CDR3 has 12 amino acids. CDR3 amino acids: CASSSPTGEAFF. CDR3 DNA: TGTGCCAGCAGCTCACCCACAGGTGAAGCTTTCTTT.

The genes are TRBV4-1 and TRBJ1-1; TRBD1 matches 7 bases. Looked up from germline, CDR1 is MGHRA and CDR2 is YSYEKL. There are 14 residues in the CDR3. V gave up 5 bases and J gave up 1 base; unmatched junction bases: 4. The CDR3 nucleotides are TGCGCCAGCAGCAGGGACAGTAAGAACACTGAAGCTTTCTTT. Protein: CASSRDSKNTEAFF.

V usage is TRBV29-1 and J usage is TRBJ2-2; D not certain. The length of the CDR3 is 14 residues. CDR1 and CDR2 (germline): SQVTM, ANQGSEA. V was clipped by 1 base and J by 1 base, with 7 bases between them. The DNA for the CDR3 is TGCAGCGTTGAAGCCCGGCGGAACACCGGGGAGCTGTTTTTT. Amino acids: CSVEARRNTGELFF.